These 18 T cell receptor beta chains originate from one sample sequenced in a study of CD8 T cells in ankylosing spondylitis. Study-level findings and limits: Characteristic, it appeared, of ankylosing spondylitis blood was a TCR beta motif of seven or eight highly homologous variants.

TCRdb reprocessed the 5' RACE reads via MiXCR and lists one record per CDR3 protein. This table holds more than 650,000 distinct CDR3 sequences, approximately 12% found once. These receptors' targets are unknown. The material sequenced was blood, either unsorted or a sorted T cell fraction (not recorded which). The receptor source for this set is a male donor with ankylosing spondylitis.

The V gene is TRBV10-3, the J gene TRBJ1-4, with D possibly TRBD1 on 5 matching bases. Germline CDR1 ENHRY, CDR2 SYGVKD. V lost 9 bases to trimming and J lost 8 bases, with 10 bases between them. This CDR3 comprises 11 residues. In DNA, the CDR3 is TGTGCCATTGGGGACGGAGAAAAACTGTTTTTT. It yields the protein CAIGDGEKLFF.

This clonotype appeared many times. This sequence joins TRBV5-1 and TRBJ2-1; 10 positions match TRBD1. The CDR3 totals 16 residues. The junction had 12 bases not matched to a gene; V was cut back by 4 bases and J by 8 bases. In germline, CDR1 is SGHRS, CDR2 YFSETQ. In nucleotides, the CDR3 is TGCGCCAGCAGCCTCTTAGGGACAGGGGTCCCCCATGAGCAGTTCTTC. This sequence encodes CASSLLGTGVPHEQFF.

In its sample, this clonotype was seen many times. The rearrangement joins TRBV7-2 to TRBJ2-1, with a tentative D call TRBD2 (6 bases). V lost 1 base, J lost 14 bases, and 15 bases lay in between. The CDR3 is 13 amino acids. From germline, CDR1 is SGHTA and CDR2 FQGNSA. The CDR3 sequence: CASSLDGSWDEFF. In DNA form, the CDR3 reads TGTGCCAGCAGCTTAGACGGGAGCTGGGACGAGTTCTTC.

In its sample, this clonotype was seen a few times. The DNA of the CDR3 is TGTGCCAGCACCCCTAGCGGGAGCTCCTACAATGAGCAGTTCTTC. It is translated as CASTPSGSSYNEQFF. The gene calls are TRBV12-3 or TRBV12-4 and TRBJ2-1, with 10 nucleotides matching TRBD2. The CDR3 has 15 residues. V lost 7 bases, J lost 0 bases, and 3 bases stayed unmatched.

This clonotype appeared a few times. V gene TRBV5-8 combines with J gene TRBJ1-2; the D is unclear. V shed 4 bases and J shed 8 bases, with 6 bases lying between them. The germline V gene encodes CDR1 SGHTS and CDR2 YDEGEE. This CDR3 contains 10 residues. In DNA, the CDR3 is TGTGCCAGCAGCCAAGTGGGCTACACCTTC. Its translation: CASSQVGYTF.

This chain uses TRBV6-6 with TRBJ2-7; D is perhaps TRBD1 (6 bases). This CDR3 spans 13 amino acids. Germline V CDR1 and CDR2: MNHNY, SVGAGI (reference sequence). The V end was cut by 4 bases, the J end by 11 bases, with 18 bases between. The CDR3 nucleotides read TGTGCCAGCAGTTCCCCAGCGACCCGGGACAAGTACTTC. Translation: CASSSPATRDKYF.

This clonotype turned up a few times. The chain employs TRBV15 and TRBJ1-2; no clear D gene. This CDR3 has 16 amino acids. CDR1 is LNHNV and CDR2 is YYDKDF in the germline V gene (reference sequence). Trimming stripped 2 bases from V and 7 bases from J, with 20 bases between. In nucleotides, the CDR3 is TGTGCCACCAGCAGATACCTCGCATCCGGGTCGGGTGGCTACACCTTC. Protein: CATSRYLASGSGGYTF.

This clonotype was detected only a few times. The CDR3 protein is CASSLRGYHEQYF. CDR3 sequence (DNA): TGTGCCAGCAGCTTGCGCGGGTACCACGAGCAGTACTTC. V and J are TRBV5-5 and TRBJ2-7; TRBD2 is a possible D gene (5 bases). Trimming removed 1 base from V and 5 bases from J, with 10 bases in between. Germline V gene sequence: CDR1 SGHKS, CDR2 YYEKEE (reference sequence). This CDR3 is built from 13 residues.

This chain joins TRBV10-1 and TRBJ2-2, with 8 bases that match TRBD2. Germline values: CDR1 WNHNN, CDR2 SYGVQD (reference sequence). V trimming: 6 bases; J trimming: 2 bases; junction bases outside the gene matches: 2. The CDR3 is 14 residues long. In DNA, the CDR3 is TGCGCCAGCAGAATAGCGGGAAACACCGGGGAGCTGTTTTTT. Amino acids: CASRIAGNTGELFF.

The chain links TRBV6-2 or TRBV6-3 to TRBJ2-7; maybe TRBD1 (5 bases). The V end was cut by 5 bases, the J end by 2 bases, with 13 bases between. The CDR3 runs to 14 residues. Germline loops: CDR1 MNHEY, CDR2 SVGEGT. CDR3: CASSPRQNPYEQYF. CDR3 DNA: TGTGCCAGCAGTCCCCGACAGAACCCCTACGAGCAGTACTTC.

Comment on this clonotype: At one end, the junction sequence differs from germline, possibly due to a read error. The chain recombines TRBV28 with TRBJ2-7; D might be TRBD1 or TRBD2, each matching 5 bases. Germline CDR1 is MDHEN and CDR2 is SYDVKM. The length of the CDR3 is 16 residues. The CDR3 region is CASRGVLAPTSYEQHF. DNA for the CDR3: TGTGCCAGCAGAGGGGTCCTAGCCCCCACTTCCTACGAGCAGCACTTC.

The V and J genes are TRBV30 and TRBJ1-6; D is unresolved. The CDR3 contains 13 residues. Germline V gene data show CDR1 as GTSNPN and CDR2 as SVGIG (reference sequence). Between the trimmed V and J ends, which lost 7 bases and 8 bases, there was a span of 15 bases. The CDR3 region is CAYGSPRHSPLHF. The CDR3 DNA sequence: TGTGCCTACGGGTCCCCTCGGCATTCACCCCTCCACTTT.

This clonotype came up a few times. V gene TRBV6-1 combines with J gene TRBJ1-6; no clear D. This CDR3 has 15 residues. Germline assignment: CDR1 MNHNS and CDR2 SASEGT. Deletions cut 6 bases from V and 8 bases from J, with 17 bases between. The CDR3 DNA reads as TGTGCCAGCAGACAATCCGGGTTACTCTATTCACCCCTCCACTTT. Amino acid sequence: CASRQSGLLYSPLHF.

CDR3: CAIGDREGSYNSPLHF. The CDR3 DNA reads as TGTGCCATCGGCGATCGGGAGGGATCCTATAATTCACCCCTCCACTTT. V is TRBV10-3 and J is TRBJ1-6; the D is unclear. Germline lookup yields CDR1 ENHRY and CDR2 SYGVKD. With 8 bases removed from V and 1 base from J, the gap between germline ends came to 15 bases. The CDR3 is made up of 16 amino acids.

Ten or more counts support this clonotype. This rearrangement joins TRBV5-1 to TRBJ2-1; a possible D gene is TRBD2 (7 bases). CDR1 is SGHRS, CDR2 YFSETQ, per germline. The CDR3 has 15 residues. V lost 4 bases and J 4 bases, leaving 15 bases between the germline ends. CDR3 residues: CASSLRRGPYNEQFF. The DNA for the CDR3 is TGCGCCAGCAGCCTAAGGCGGGGGCCGTACAATGAGCAGTTCTTC. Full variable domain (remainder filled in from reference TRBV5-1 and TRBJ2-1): KAGVTQTPRYLIKTRGQQVTLSCSPISGHRSVSWYQQTPGQGLQFLFEYFSETQRNKGNFPGRFSGRQFSNSRSEMNVSTLELGDSALYLCASSLRRGPYNEQFFGPGTRLTVL.

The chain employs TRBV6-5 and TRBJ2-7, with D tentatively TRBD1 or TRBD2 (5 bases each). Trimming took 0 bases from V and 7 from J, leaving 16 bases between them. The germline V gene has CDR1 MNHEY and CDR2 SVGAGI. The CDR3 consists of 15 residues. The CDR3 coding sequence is TGTGCCAGCAGTTACTCCCGGGACCGACTACGGGAGCAGTACTTC. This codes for CASSYSRDRLREQYF.

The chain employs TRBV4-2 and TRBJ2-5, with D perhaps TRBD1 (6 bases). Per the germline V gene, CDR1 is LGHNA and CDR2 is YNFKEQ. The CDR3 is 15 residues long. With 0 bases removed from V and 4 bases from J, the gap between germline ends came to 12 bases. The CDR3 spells CASSQDIRGRETQYF. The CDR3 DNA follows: TGTGCCAGCAGCCAAGATATTAGGGGGAGAGAGACCCAGTACTTC.

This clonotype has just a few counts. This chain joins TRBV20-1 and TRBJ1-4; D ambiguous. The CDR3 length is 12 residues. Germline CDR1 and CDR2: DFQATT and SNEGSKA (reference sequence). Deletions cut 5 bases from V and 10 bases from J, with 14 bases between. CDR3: CSAPNLGGKLFF. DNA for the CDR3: TGCAGTGCTCCCAATCTGGGTGGAAAACTGTTTTTT.